The present T cell receptor beta chain was sequenced within a study of blood T cells in healthy people across ages. Drawn from each donor were around 10 milliliters of peripheral blood. The study isolated at least 6.5 million PBMCs from each sample. Per the germline V gene, CDR1 is MGHRA and CDR2 is YSYEKL. V gave up 5 bases and J gave up 5 bases, with 19 bases separating them. The CDR3 is 15 residues long. As to this clonotype: The antigen is unknown.

It was with a sample-barcoded 5' primer and a J-beta primer mix that a second PCR of about 7 to 12 cycles was run. TCRdb recomputed calls from the 5' RACE reads with MiXCR, one row per CDR3 protein. The sample consists of around 2 million distinct CDR3 sequences, about two fifths of them appearing once. The study, taken as a whole, reports: Roughly linear declines in TCR beta diversity per million T cells occurred with age. Unknown CMV status may confound age-related changes in expanded clones.

The sequence came from a human donor in good health. Input material: blood. This rearrangement joins TRBV4-1 to TRBJ2-7; D may correspond to TRBD1 or TRBD2 (5 bases each). CDR3: CASSLRVGAGDEQYF. The CDR3, as DNA: TGCGCCAGCAGCTTGAGGGTAGGGGCAGGAGACGAGCAGTACTTC.